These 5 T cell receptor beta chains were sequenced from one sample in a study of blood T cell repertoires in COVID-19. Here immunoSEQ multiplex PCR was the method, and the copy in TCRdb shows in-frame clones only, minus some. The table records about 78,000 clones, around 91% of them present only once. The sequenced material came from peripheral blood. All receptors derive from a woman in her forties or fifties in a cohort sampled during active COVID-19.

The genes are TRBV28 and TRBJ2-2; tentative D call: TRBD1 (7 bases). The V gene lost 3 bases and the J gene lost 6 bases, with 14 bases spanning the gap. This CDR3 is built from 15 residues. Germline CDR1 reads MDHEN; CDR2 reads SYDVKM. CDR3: CASSLQQGRSGELFF. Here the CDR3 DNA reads TGTGCCAGCAGTTTGCAACAGGGGAGGTCCGGGGAGCTGTTTTTT.

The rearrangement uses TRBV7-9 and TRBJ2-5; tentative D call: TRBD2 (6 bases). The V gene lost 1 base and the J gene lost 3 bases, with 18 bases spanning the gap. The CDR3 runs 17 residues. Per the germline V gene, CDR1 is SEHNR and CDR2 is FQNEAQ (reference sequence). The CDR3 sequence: CASSLGKGTGAEETQYF. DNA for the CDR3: TGTGCCAGCAGCTTAGGGAAGGGGACGGGAGCAGAAGAGACCCAGTACTTC.

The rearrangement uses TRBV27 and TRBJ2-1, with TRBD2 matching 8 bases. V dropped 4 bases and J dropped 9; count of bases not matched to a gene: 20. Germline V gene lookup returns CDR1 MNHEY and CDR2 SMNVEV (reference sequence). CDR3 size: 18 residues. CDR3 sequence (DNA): TGTGCCAGCAGTTCACAACCCCCCGAGGCTAGCGGGTACCGTGAGCAGTTCTTC. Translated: CASSSQPPEASGYREQFF.

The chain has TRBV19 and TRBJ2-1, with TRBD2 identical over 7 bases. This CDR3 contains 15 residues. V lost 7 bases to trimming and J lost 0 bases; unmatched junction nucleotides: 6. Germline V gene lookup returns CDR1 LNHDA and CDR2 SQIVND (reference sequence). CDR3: CASKGGRDSYNEQFF. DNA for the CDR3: TGTGCCAGTAAGGGTGGGAGGGACTCCTACAATGAGCAGTTCTTC.

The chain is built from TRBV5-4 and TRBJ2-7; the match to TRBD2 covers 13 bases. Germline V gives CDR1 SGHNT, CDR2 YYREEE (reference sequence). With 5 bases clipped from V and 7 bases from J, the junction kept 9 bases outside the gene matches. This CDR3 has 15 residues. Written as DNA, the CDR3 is TGTGCCAGCAGAAGCGGACTAGCGGGAGTTCTGGAGCAGTACTTC. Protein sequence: CASRSGLAGVLEQYF.